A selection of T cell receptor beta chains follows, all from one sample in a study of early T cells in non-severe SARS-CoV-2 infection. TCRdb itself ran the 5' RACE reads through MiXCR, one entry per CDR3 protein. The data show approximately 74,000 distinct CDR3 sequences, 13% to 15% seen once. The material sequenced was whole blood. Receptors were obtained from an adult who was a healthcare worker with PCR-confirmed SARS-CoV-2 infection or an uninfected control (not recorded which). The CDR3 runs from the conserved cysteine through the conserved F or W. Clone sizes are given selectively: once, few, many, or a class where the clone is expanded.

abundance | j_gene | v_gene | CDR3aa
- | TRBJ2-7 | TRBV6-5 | CASSYRPAGSGYEQYF
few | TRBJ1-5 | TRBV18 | CASSGTGDQPQHF
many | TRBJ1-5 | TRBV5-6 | CASSLVGQPQHF
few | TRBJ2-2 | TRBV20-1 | CSASRLRGRNTGELFF
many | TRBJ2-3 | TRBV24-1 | CATSESGLADSTDTQYF
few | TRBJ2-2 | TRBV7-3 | CASSLGTGYTGELFF
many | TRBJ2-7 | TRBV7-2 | CASVPPDRGYHEQYF
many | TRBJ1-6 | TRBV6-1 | CASRRAGGSPLHF
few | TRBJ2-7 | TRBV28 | CASTRDMSEQYF
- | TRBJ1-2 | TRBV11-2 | CASSPGQNYGYTF
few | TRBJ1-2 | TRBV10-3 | CAISEQRTPGYGYTF
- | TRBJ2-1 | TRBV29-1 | CSVLWRNSYNEQFF
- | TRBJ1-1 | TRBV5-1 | CASSLASGGNTEAFF
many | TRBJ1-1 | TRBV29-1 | CSVAVGPLGTEAFF
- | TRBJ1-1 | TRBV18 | CASSLLPEGLTNTEAFF
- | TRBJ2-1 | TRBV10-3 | CAISVRAEIDNEQFF
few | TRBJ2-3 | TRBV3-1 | CASSQEGQPLGTDTQYF
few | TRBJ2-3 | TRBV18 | CASSPSGTSTDTQYF
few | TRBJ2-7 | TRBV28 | CASRTGGLPYEQYF
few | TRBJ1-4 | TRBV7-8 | CASSFGRRNEKLFF
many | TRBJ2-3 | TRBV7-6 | CASSIRRTDTQYF
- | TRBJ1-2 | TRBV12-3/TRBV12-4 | CASSRDSRDGGYTF
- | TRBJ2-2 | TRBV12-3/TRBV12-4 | CASSGTRGTGELFF
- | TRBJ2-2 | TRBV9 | CASSGGFPNTGELFF
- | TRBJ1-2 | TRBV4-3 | CASSQDIRGYGYTF
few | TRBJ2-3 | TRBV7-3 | CASSLIGGMSTDTQYF
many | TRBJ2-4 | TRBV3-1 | CASSHGQIGIQYF
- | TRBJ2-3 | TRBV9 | CASSAGLAGGHSTDTQYF
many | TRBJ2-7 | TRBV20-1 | CSASPHGEGRTYEQYF
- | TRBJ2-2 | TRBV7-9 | CASSFHVNTGELFF
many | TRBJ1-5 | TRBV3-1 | CASSQAPGGYQPQHF
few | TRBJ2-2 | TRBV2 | CASSQEGTITGELFF
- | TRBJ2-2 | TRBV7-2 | CASSLRLAVPGELFF
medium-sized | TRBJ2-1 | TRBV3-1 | CASSLITRRHNEQFF
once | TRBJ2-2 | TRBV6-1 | CAARGQGDTGELFF
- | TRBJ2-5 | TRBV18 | CASSPFRQETQYF
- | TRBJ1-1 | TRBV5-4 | CASSSGQANTEAFF
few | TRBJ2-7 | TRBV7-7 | CASSPVGADEQYF
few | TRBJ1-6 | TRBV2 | CASYSHLPLHF
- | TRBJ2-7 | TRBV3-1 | CASGTGFSTYEQYF